This T cell receptor (beta chain) is from a study of T cells in tuberculosis. The assay was immunoSEQ multiplex PCR, and TCRdb's table has in-frame clones only and misses some. The sample records 25,000 to 35,000 clones, about 95% being singletons. Tuberculin skin test and IGRA determined adolescents' latent tuberculosis status at entry. The V and J ends lost 2 bases and 6 bases, in that order; junction bases with no gene match: 10. The CDR3 contains 17 residues. CDR1 is MGHRA, CDR2 YSYEKL, per germline. This receptor was taken from a donor aged 10-35 years with latent tuberculosis or without tuberculosis infection. The source material was PBMCs. The V and J genes are TRBV4-1 and TRBJ2-3; 11 bases are a match to TRBD2. The CDR3 coding sequence is TGCGCCAGCAGCCAAACGCTAGCGGGGGGACCGCCGGATACGCAGTATTTT. Translated: CASSQTLAGGPPDTQYF.